At least ten counts were recorded for the clone carrying this T cell receptor beta chain. Germline V gene data show CDR1 as SGHVS and CDR2 as FQNEAQ. V lost 1 base and J lost 6; bases outside the gene matches: 2. The CDR3 has 15 amino acids. The sample is drawn from a study of CD8 T cells in ankylosing spondylitis. TCRdb re-analysed the 5' RACE reads in MiXCR, keeping a single row per CDR3 protein. The table has about 64,000 distinct CDR3 sequences, about 6.2% seen once. J is TRBJ2-1 and V is TRBV7-8; TRBD2 matches at 11 bases. The sequenced sample was synovial fluid, either unsorted or a sorted T cell fraction (not recorded which). This clonotype was obtained from a male donor with ankylosing spondylitis. The CDR3 region has the DNA TGTGCCAGCAGCTTAGTAGCGGGAGGGAGCAATGAGCAGTTCTTC. Protein product: CASSLVAGGSNEQFF.